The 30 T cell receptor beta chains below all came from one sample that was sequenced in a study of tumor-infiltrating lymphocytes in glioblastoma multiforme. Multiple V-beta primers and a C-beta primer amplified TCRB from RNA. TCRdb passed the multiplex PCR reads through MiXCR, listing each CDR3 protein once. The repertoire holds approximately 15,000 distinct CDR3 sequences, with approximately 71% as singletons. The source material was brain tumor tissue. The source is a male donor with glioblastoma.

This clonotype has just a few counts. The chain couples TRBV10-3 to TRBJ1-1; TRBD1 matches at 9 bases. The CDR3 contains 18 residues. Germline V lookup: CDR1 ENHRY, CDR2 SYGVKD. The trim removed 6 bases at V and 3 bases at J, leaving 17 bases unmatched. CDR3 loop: CAIRVKGQGFGFDTEAFF. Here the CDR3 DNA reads TGTGCCATCAGAGTAAAGGGACAGGGTTTCGGTTTTGACACTGAAGCTTTCTTT.

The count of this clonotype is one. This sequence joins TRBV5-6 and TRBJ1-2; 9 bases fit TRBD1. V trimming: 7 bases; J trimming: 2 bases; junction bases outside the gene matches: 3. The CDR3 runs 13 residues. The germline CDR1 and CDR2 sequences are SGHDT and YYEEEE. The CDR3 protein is CASSDRGNYGYTF. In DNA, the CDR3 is TGTGCCAGCTCGGACAGGGGAAACTATGGCTACACCTTC.

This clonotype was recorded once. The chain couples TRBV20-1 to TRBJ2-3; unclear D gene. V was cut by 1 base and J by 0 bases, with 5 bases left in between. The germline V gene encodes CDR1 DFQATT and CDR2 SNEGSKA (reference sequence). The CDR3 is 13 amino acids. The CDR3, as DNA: TGCAGTGCTAGAGTTGTGAGCACAGATACGCAGTATTTT. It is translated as CSARVVSTDTQYF.

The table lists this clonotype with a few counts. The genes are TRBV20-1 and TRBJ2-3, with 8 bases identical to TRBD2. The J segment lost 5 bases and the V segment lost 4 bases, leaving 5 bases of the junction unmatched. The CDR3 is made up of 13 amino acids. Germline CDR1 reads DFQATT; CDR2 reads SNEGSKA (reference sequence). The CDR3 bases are TGCAGTGCTATCAGCGGGAGTCTAGATACGCAGTATTTT. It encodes CSAISGSLDTQYF.

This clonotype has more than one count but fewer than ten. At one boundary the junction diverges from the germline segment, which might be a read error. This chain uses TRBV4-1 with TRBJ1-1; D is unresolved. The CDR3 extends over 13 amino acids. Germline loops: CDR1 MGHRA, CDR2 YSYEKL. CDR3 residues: CASSQEISTEALF. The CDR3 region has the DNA TGCGCCAGCAGCCAAGAGATTTCCACTGAAGCCTTATTT.

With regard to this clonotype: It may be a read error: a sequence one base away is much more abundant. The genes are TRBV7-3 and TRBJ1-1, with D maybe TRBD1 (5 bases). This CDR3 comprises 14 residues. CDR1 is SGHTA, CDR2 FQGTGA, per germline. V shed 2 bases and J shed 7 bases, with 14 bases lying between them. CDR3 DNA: TGTGCCAGCAGCTTATCTGGGGGTTCCATTGAAGCTTTCTTT. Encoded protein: CASSLSGGSIEAFF.

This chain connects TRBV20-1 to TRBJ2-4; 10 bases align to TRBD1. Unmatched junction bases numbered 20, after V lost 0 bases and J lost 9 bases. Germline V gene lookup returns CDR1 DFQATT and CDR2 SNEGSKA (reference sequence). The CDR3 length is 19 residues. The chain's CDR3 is CSARDPDRGIRKVQIIQYF. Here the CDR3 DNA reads TGCAGTGCTAGAGACCCGGACAGGGGGATTCGGAAAGTCCAAATCATTCAGTACTTC.

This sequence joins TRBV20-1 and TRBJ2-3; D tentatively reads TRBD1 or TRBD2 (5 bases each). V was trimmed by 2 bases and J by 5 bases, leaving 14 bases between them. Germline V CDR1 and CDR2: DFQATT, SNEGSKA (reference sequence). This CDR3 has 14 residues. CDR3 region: CSARYGGEVDTQYF. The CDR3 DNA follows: TGCAGTGCTAGATATGGGGGTGAGGTAGATACGCAGTATTTT.

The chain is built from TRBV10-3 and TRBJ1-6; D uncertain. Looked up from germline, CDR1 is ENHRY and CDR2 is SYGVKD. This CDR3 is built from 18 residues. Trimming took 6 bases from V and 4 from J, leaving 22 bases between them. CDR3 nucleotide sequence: TGTGCCATCAGGGGCCCCCTCGGGAGTATGAATTATAATTCACCCCTCCACTTT. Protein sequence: CAIRGPLGSMNYNSPLHF.

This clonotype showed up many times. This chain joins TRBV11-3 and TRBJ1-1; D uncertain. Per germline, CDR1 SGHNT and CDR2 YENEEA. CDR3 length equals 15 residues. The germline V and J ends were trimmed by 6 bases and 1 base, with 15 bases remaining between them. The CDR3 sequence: CASSEGDFRNTEAFF. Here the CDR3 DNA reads TGTGCCAGCAGTGAGGGAGACTTTAGGAACACTGAAGCTTTCTTT.

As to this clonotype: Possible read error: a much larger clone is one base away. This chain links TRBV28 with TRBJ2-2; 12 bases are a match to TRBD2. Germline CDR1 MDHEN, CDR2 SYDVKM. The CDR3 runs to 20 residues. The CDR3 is CVSSPTLGLAGSVGSGELFF. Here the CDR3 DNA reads TGTGTCAGCAGTCCTACCCTGGGACTAGCGGGCTCAGTTGGGTCCGGGGAGCTGTTTTTT. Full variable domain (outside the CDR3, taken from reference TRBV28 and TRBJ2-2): DVKVTQSSRYLVKRTGEKVFLECVQDMDHENMFWYRQDPGLGLRLIYFSYDVKMKEKGDIPEGYSVSREKKERFSLILESASTNQTSMYLCVSSPTLGLAGSVGSGELFFGEGSRLTVL.

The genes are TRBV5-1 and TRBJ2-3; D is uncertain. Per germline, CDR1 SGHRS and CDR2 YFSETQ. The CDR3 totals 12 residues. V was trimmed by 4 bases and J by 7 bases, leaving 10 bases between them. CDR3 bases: TGCGCCAGCAGCCGTGCCTCAAATACGCAGTATTTT. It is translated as CASSRASNTQYF.

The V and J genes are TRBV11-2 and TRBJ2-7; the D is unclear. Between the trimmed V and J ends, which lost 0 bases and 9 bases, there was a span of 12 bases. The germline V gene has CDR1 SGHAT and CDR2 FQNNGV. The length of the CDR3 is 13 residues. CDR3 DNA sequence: TGTGCCAGCAGCTTAGAGAGTGGGAATGGGCAGTACTTC. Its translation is CASSLESGNGQYF.

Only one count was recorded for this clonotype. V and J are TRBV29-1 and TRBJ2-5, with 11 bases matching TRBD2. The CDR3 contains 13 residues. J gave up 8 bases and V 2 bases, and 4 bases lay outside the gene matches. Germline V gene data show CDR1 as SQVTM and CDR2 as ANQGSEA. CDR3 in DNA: TGCAGCGTTGAACTAGCGGGAGGCACTACCCAGTACTTC. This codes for CSVELAGGTTQYF.

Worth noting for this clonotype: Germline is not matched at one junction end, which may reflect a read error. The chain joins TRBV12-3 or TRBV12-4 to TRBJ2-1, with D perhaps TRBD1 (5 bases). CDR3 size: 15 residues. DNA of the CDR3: TGCGCCATCAGCTCCAGGGAAGGGATTTGGGATGAGCAGTTCTTC. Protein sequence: CAISSREGIWDEQFF.

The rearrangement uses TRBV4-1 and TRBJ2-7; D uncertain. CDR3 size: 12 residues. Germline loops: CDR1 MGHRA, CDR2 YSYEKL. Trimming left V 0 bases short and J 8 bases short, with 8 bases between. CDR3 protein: CASSQDGRQQYF. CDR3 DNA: TGCGCCAGCAGCCAAGATGGGCGCCAGCAGTACTTC.

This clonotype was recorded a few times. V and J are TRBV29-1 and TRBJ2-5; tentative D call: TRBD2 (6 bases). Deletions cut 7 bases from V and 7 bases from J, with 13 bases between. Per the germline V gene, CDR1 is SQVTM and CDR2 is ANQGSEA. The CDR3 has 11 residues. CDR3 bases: TGCAGCGGCCATGCCGGGGGGACCCAGTACTTC. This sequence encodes CSGHAGGTQYF.

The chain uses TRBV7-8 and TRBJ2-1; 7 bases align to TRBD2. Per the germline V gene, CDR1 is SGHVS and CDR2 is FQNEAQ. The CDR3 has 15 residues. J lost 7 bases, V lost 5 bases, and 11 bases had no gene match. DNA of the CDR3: TGTGCCAGCAGCCCGGGGCTAGCGGTGGGAAATGAGCAGTTCTTC. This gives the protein CASSPGLAVGNEQFF.

This CDR3 reads CASSEAGETHQPQHF. As DNA, the CDR3 is TGTGCCAGCAGTGAAGCAGGGGAAACCCACCAGCCCCAGCATTTT. The rearrangement uses TRBV6-1 and TRBJ1-5; perhaps TRBD1 as D (5 bases). The CDR3 is 15 residues long. V lost 0 bases, J lost 7 bases, and 13 bases lay in between. Per germline, CDR1 MNHNS and CDR2 SASEGT.

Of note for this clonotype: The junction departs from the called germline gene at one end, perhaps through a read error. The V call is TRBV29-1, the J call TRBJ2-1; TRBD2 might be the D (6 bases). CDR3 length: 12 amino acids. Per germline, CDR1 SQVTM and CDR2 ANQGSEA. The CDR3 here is CSLEAGSWEQFF. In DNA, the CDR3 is TGCAGCCTTGAGGCGGGGTCTTGGGAGCAGTTCTTC.

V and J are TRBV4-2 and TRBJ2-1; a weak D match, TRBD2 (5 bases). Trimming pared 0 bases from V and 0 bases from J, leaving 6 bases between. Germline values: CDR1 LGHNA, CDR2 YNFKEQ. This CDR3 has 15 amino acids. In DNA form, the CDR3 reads TGTGCCAGCAGCCAAGAGAGGGTCTCCTACAATGAGCAGTTCTTC. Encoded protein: CASSQERVSYNEQFF.

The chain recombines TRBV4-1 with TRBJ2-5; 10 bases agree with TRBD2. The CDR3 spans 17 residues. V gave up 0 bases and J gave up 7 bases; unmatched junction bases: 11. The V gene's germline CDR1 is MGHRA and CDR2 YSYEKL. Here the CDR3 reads CASSQEAASGSWGTQYF. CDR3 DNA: TGCGCCAGCAGCCAAGAGGCGGCTAGCGGGAGTTGGGGGACCCAGTACTTC.

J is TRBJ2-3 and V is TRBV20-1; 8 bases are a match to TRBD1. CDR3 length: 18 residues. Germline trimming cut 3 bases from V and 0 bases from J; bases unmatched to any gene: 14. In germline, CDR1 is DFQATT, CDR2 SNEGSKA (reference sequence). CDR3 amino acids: CSASVTGAKETSTDTQYF. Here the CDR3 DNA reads TGCAGTGCTAGTGTGACAGGGGCGAAAGAAACCAGCACAGATACGCAGTATTTT.

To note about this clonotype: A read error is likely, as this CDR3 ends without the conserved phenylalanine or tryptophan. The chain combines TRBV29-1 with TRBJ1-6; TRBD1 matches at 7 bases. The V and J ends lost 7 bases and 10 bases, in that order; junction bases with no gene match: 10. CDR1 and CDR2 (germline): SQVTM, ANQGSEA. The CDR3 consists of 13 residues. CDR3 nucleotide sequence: TGCAGCGCTGCCAGGGACAGAGTATCACCCCTCCACTCT. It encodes CSAARDRVSPLHS.

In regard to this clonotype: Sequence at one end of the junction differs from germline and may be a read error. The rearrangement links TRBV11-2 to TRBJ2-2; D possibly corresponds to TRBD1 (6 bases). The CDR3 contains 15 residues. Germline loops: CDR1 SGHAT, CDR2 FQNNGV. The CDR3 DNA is TGTGCCAGCAGCTTAGTACAGGGTCACGCCGGAGAGCTGTTTTTT. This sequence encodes CASSLVQGHAGELFF.

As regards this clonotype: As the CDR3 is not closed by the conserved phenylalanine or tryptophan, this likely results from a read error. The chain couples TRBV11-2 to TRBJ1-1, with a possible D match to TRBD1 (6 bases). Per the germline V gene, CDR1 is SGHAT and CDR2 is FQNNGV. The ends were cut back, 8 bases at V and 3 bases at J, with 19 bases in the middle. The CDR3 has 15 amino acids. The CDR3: CASDLDPQGDTEAFI. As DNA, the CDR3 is TGTGCCAGCGACTTAGATCCACAGGGTGACACTGAAGCTTTCATT.

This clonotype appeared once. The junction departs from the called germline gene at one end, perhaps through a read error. CDR3: CVSSWGQGARTEAFF. The CDR3 DNA reads as TGTGTCAGCAGTTGGGGACAGGGGGCGAGGACTGAAGCTTTCTTT. This chain joins TRBV12-3 or TRBV12-4 and TRBJ1-1; 12 nucleotides agree with TRBD1. The CDR3 loop spans 15 amino acids.

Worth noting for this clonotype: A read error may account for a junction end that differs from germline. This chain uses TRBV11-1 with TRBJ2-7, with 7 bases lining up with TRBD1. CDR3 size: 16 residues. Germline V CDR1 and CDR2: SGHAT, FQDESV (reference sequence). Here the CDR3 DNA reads TGTGTCAGCAGCTTAGTGCGTCTAGACAGGGAGTACGAGCAGTACTTC. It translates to CVSSLVRLDREYEQYF.

This CDR3 reads CASSSAHLDRGCEQYF. The CDR3 DNA reads as TGTGCCAGCAGCTCAGCGCATCTGGACAGGGGGTGTGAGCAGTACTTC. The gene calls are TRBV11-1 and TRBJ2-7; the match to TRBD1 covers 10 bases. Looked up from germline, CDR1 is SGHAT and CDR2 is FQDESV (reference sequence). With 4 bases clipped from V and 7 bases from J, the junction kept 13 bases outside the gene matches. This CDR3 comprises 16 residues.

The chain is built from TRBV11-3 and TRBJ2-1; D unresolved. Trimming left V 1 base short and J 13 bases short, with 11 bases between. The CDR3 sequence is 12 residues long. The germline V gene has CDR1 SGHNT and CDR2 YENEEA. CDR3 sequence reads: CASSLVPCDQFF. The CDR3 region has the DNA TGTGCCAGCAGCTTAGTTCCCTGTGATCAGTTCTTC. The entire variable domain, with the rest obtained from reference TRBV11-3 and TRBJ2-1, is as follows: EAGVVQSPRYKIIEKKQPVAFWCNPISGHNTLYWYLQNLGQGPELLIRYENEEAVDDSQLPKDRFSAERLKGVDSTLKIQPAELGDSAVYLCASSLVPCDQFFGPGTRLTVL.